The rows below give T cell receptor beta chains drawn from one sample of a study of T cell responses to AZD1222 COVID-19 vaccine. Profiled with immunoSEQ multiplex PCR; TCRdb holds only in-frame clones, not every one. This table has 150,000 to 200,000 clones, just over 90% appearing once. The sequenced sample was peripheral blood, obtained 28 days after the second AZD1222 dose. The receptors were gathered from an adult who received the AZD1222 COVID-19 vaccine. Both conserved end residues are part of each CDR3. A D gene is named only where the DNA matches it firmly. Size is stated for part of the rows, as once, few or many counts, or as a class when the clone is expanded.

CDR3 protein: CASSRTSPINEQFF
CDR3 DNA: TGTGCCAGCAGTAGGACCTCCCCAATCAATGAGCAGTTCTTC
D gene: .
clone size: .
V gene: TRBV6-5
J gene: TRBJ2-1

CDR3 protein: CATSRDITSKYNEQFF
CDR3 DNA: TGTGCCACCAGCAGAGATATCACTAGCAAATACAATGAGCAGTTCTTC
D gene: .
clone size: few
V gene: TRBV15
J gene: TRBJ2-1

CDR3 protein: CASSLQGVHSPLHF
CDR3 DNA: TGTGCCAGCAGTCTACAGGGGGTCCATTCACCCCTCCACTTT
D gene: TRBD1
clone size: once
V gene: TRBV6-2/TRBV6-3
J gene: TRBJ1-6

CDR3 protein: CASSEVGLAGNQETQYF
CDR3 DNA: TGTGCCAGCAGCGAAGTCGGACTAGCGGGGAACCAAGAGACCCAGTACTTC
D gene: TRBD2
clone size: few
V gene: TRBV13
J gene: TRBJ2-5

CDR3 protein: CATSRGTGSNTGELFF
CDR3 DNA: TGTGCCACCAGCAGGGGGACAGGGTCGAACACCGGGGAGCTGTTTTTT
D gene: TRBD1
clone size: .
V gene: TRBV15
J gene: TRBJ2-2

CDR3 protein: CASSPTSFPGTGLVPSSYNEQFF
CDR3 DNA: TGTGCCAGCAGCCCTACAAGCTTTCCCGGGACAGGTCTAGTTCCTAGCTCCTACAATGAGCAGTTCTTC
D gene: TRBD1
clone size: .
V gene: TRBV9
J gene: TRBJ2-1

CDR3 protein: CASSEGGVSDYGYTF
CDR3 DNA: TGTGCCAGCAGTGAAGGAGGGGTATCCGACTATGGCTACACCTTC
D gene: .
clone size: .
V gene: TRBV6-1
J gene: TRBJ1-2

CDR3 protein: CASSLIGDRGNYGYTF
CDR3 DNA: TGTGCCAGCAGCTTAATAGGGGACAGGGGCAACTATGGCTACACCTTC
D gene: TRBD1
clone size: .
V gene: TRBV5-6
J gene: TRBJ1-2

CDR3 protein: CATSRGTGRGQDGYTF
CDR3 DNA: TGTGCCACCAGCAGAGGGACAGGGAGGGGGCAGGATGGCTACACCTTC
D gene: TRBD1
clone size: .
V gene: TRBV15
J gene: TRBJ1-2

CDR3 protein: CASTLFNTGELFF
CDR3 DNA: TGTGCCAGCACTCTCTTCAACACCGGGGAGCTGTTTTTT
D gene: .
clone size: .
V gene: TRBV5-6
J gene: TRBJ2-2

CDR3 protein: CASASGSSYEQYF
CDR3 DNA: TGTGCCAGCGCTAGCGGGAGCTCCTACGAGCAGTACTTC
D gene: TRBD2
clone size: .
V gene: TRBV2
J gene: TRBJ2-7

CDR3 protein: CASSTGTGVGNTIYF
CDR3 DNA: TGTGCCAGCAGCACAGGGACAGGGGTTGGAAACACCATATATTTT
D gene: TRBD1
clone size: .
V gene: TRBV7-8
J gene: TRBJ1-3

CDR3 protein: CASSLGGTNEKLFF
CDR3 DNA: TGTGCCAGCAGCTTAGGGGGGACTAATGAAAAACTGTTTTTT
D gene: .
clone size: .
V gene: TRBV7-9
J gene: TRBJ1-4

CDR3 protein: CSTGSPYEQYF
CDR3 DNA: TGCAGTACAGGGAGCCCCTACGAGCAGTACTTC
D gene: .
clone size: .
V gene: TRBV20-1
J gene: TRBJ2-7

CDR3 protein: CASSAGTLDRERYGYTF
CDR3 DNA: TGCGCCAGCAGCGCAGGAACATTGGACAGGGAACGGTATGGCTACACCTTC
D gene: TRBD1
clone size: .
V gene: TRBV5-1
J gene: TRBJ1-2

CDR3 protein: CASSPQGVGYGYTF
CDR3 DNA: TGTGCCAGCAGCCCGCAGGGGGTGGGCTATGGCTACACCTTC
D gene: TRBD1
clone size: .
V gene: TRBV3-1/TRBV3-2
J gene: TRBJ1-2

CDR3 protein: CASSQVLGWWSRGNTIYF
CDR3 DNA: TGCGCCAGCAGCCAAGTATTGGGGTGGTGGTCGAGGGGAAACACCATATATTTT
D gene: .
clone size: .
V gene: TRBV4-1
J gene: TRBJ1-3

CDR3 protein: CASSAGVTNTGELFF
CDR3 DNA: TGTGCCAGTAGTGCAGGGGTTACGAACACCGGGGAGCTGTTTTTT
D gene: .
clone size: .
V gene: TRBV19
J gene: TRBJ2-2

CDR3 protein: CASSLSGVADATNEKLFF
CDR3 DNA: TGTGCCAGCAGCTTGTCAGGAGTCGCCGATGCAACTAATGAAAAACTGTTTTTT
D gene: .
clone size: .
V gene: TRBV11-2
J gene: TRBJ1-4

CDR3 protein: CASSEALVYEQFF
CDR3 DNA: TGTGCCAGCAGTGAAGCGCTGGTATATGAGCAGTTCTTC
D gene: .
clone size: .
V gene: TRBV2
J gene: TRBJ2-1

CDR3 protein: CASSPQARDTRSQHF
CDR3 DNA: TGTGCCAGCAGCCCACAGGCCCGGGACACTCGATCCCAGCATTTT
D gene: .
clone size: .
V gene: TRBV5-5
J gene: TRBJ1-5

CDR3 protein: CASSRPSLEQYF
CDR3 DNA: TGTGCCAGCAGCCGCCCGTCCCTCGAGCAGTACTTC
D gene: .
clone size: .
V gene: TRBV7-2
J gene: TRBJ2-7

CDR3 protein: CASSIGATGNTEAFF
CDR3 DNA: TGTGCCAGTAGTATAGGGGCGACAGGGAACACTGAAGCTTTCTTT
D gene: .
clone size: .
V gene: TRBV19
J gene: TRBJ1-1

CDR3 protein: CASSGTDLFNEKLFF
CDR3 DNA: TGTGCCAGCAGTGGGACAGACCTTTTTAATGAAAAACTGTTTTTT
D gene: TRBD1
clone size: .
V gene: TRBV6-6
J gene: TRBJ1-4

CDR3 protein: CASRPGVQGAQHF
CDR3 DNA: TGTGCCAGCAGACCGGGGGTCCAAGGGGCCCAGCATTTT
D gene: .
clone size: .
V gene: TRBV12-3/TRBV12-4
J gene: TRBJ1-5